Listed below are T cell receptor beta chains from one sample, sequenced in a study of radiotherapy plus CTLA-4 blockade in lung cancer. The assay was immunoSEQ multiplex PCR, and TCRdb's table has in-frame clones only and misses some. The table lists about 77,000 clones, roughly 69% of them singletons. The source was peripheral blood, collected from a patient treated with radiotherapy plus ipilimumab. Receptors originate from a human donor with non-small cell lung cancer whose response to radiotherapy plus ipilimumab could not be evaluated. Both conserved end residues are part of each CDR3. Each record gives: V gene, J gene, CDR3 protein.

v_call: TRBV30; j_call: TRBJ1-1; cdr3_aa: CAWSLDRAEAFF
v_call: TRBV7-3; j_call: TRBJ2-3; cdr3_aa: CASSLTRSTDTQYF
v_call: TRBV4-3; j_call: TRBJ2-7; cdr3_aa: CASSPGQGSYEQYF
v_call: TRBV6-6; j_call: TRBJ2-7; cdr3_aa: CASSYSRRSRLYEQYF
v_call: TRBV4-1; j_call: TRBJ1-3; cdr3_aa: CASSLGSSGNTIYF
v_call: TRBV2; j_call: TRBJ2-3; cdr3_aa: CASSGGGSTDTQYF
v_call: TRBV16; j_call: TRBJ2-5; cdr3_aa: CASSQSTGAGETQYF
v_call: TRBV11-2; j_call: TRBJ1-1; cdr3_aa: CASSLTGGGNTEAFF
v_call: TRBV19; j_call: TRBJ1-3; cdr3_aa: CASSKSDRDYGNTIYF
v_call: TRBV4-3; j_call: TRBJ2-1; cdr3_aa: CASSQGYTSIDEQFF
v_call: TRBV6-6; j_call: TRBJ2-5; cdr3_aa: CASSTPTGRETQYF
v_call: TRBV6-1; j_call: TRBJ1-2; cdr3_aa: CASSSPGTGTYGYTF
v_call: TRBV5-1; j_call: TRBJ1-1; cdr3_aa: CASSLDSPNTEAFF
v_call: TRBV9; j_call: TRBJ1-4; cdr3_aa: CASNSGRVSNEKLFF
v_call: TRBV6-6; j_call: TRBJ2-1; cdr3_aa: CASSKPSGPSEEQFF
v_call: TRBV25-1; j_call: TRBJ2-5; cdr3_aa: CASTGPGGAWKTQYF
v_call: TRBV11-2; j_call: TRBJ1-6; cdr3_aa: CASSSRISGGLNSPLHF
v_call: TRBV25-1; j_call: TRBJ2-1; cdr3_aa: CASMLAVGFYNEQFF
v_call: TRBV5-1; j_call: TRBJ1-3; cdr3_aa: CASSLDSFGNTIYF
v_call: TRBV27; j_call: TRBJ1-4; cdr3_aa: CASSTTGWGNEKLFF
v_call: TRBV7-2; j_call: TRBJ2-2; cdr3_aa: CASSLDRDRPRGELFF
v_call: TRBV4-1; j_call: TRBJ2-6; cdr3_aa: CASSLYQGGANVLTF
v_call: TRBV5-4; j_call: TRBJ2-7; cdr3_aa: CASSPGRGYEQYF
v_call: TRBV18; j_call: TRBJ2-5; cdr3_aa: CASSPPAGSETQYF
v_call: TRBV15; j_call: TRBJ1-1; cdr3_aa: CATSRVTGSTEAFF
v_call: TRBV5-6; j_call: TRBJ1-1; cdr3_aa: CASSRAQGALGTEAFF
v_call: TRBV19; j_call: TRBJ2-6; cdr3_aa: CASTSRSSGANVLTF
v_call: TRBV19; j_call: TRBJ2-5; cdr3_aa: CASSMISGETQYF